This entry lists 22 T cell receptor beta chains sequenced from one sample in a study of blood T cell repertoires in COVID-19. TCRdb's copy holds only in-frame clones and misses some; the assay was immunoSEQ multiplex PCR. This table has some 240,000 clones, about 85% appearing once. Sample: PBMCs or T cells enriched from blood (not recorded which). The receptors derive from a woman aged 45-65 years who had been exposed to COVID-19.

This clone has only one observation. The chain couples TRBV2 to TRBJ1-5; TRBD1 agrees at 8 bases. Trimming removed 7 bases from V and 7 bases from J; junction bases left unmatched: 6. Germline values: CDR1 SNHLY, CDR2 FYNNEI. The CDR3 is 13 residues long. This CDR3 is CASKRTGQQPQHF. In nucleotides, the CDR3 is TGTGCCAGCAAGAGGACAGGGCAACAGCCCCAGCATTTT.

The rearrangement links TRBV5-1 to TRBJ1-1; no reliable D call. The CDR3 is 14 residues long. Germline V lookup: CDR1 SGHRS, CDR2 YFSETQ. V lost 0 bases to trimming and J lost 4 bases, with 10 bases between them. CDR3 protein: CASSLGRSGTEAFF. In DNA form, the CDR3 reads TGCGCCAGCAGCTTGGGAAGGTCGGGCACTGAAGCTTTCTTT.

This clone appeared a single time. The chain recombines TRBV30 with TRBJ1-3; D gene unclear. V was trimmed by 5 bases and J by 4 bases, leaving 15 bases between them. The length of the CDR3 is 14 residues. Germline assignment: CDR1 GTSNPN and CDR2 SVGIG (reference sequence). CDR3 sequence (DNA): TGTGCCTGGGTCCTCGGGAACGGCGGAAACACCATATATTTT. Its protein product is CAWVLGNGGNTIYF. Full variable domain (rest looked up from reference TRBV30 and TRBJ1-3): SQTIHQWPATLVQPVGSPLSLECTVEGTSNPNLYWYRQAAGRGLQLLFYSVGIGQISSEVPQNLSASRPQDRQFILSSKKLLLSDSGFYLCAWVLGNGGNTIYFGEGSWLTVV.

The CDR3 region has the DNA TGTGCCAGCAGCAGTAGACTAGCGGTACAAGAGACCCAGTACTTC. Amino acid sequence: CASSSRLAVQETQYF. V gene TRBV5-4 combines with J gene TRBJ2-5, with 9 bases identical to TRBD2. The CDR3 totals 15 residues. Germline CDR1 is SGHNT and CDR2 is YYREEE (reference sequence). V shed 4 bases and J 2 bases; nucleotides not matched to a gene: 6.

The chain links TRBV5-6 to TRBJ1-5; D may be TRBD1 (5 bases). The CDR3 is made up of 14 amino acids. Germline values: CDR1 SGHDT, CDR2 YYEEEE. Trimming stripped 0 bases from V and 3 bases from J, with 7 bases between. As DNA, the CDR3 is TGTGCCAGCAGCTTGGGACAGATCAATCAGCCCCAGCATTTT. Translating gives CASSLGQINQPQHF.

The gene calls are TRBV5-1 and TRBJ2-5; 7 bases fit TRBD2. CDR3 length: 16 amino acids. Germline V gives CDR1 SGHRS, CDR2 YFSETQ. Germline trimming cut 4 bases from V and 5 bases from J; bases unmatched to any gene: 14. CDR3 loop: CASSLRGTTVRETQYF. The CDR3 nucleotides read TGCGCCAGCAGCCTACGGGGGACTACCGTCCGGGAGACCCAGTACTTC.

J is TRBJ1-2 and V is TRBV5-4; 7 bases match TRBD1. From germline, CDR1 is SGHNT and CDR2 YYREEE (reference sequence). V shed 4 bases and J 4 bases; nucleotides not matched to a gene: 10. The CDR3 totals 15 residues. CDR3 bases: TGTGCCAGCAGCCCCCCGGGGACAGCCCTCTATGGCTACACCTTC. Protein: CASSPPGTALYGYTF.

This chain joins TRBV25-1 and TRBJ1-2; 8 nucleotides match TRBD1. CDR1 is MGHDK and CDR2 is SYGVNS in the germline V gene. This CDR3 is built from 15 residues. Losses at the gene ends were 3 bases for V and 6 bases for J; bases not matched to a gene: 9. The CDR3 nucleotides read TGTGCCAGCAGTGAGATGGGACAGGCCGGAGATGGCTACACCTTC. It translates to CASSEMGQAGDGYTF.

V and J are TRBV5-1 and TRBJ2-3; possibly TRBD1 for D (6 bases). The ends were cut back, 4 bases at V and 1 base at J, with 13 bases in the middle. Germline V CDR1 and CDR2: SGHRS, YFSETQ. The CDR3 sequence is 15 residues long. CDR3 bases: TGCGCCAGCAGCCTCGGCAGGGGTGGCACAGATACGCAGTATTTT. Protein: CASSLGRGGTDTQYF.

This clone came up a few times. V is TRBV30 and J is TRBJ1-2, with D unclear. This CDR3 is 13 amino acids long. V lost 1 base, J lost 8 bases, and 14 bases lay in between. Germline values: CDR1 GTSNPN, CDR2 SVGIG (reference sequence). The CDR3 DNA reads as TGTGCCTGGAGTGCCCACAGATCAGGCGGCTACACCTTC. Encoded protein: CAWSAHRSGGYTF.

This clone was seen only once. This rearrangement joins TRBV5-6 to TRBJ2-2, with D possibly matching TRBD2 (7 bases). This CDR3 region has 16 residues. With 4 bases removed from V and 4 bases from J, the gap between germline ends came to 17 bases. Germline V gene data show CDR1 as SGHDT and CDR2 as YYEEEE. Here the CDR3 reads CASSRGAAAFTGELFF. CDR3 nucleotides: TGTGCCAGCAGCCGGGGGGCAGCGGCTTTCACCGGGGAGCTGTTTTTT.

The chain employs TRBV5-4 and TRBJ2-7; 11 nucleotides match TRBD2. Germline-derived CDR1 and CDR2 are SGHNT and YYREEE (reference sequence). With V trimmed by 5 bases and J by 5 bases, 9 bases remained unmatched. The CDR3 consists of 15 residues. The CDR3 spells CASSGALAGGHEQYF. Here the CDR3 DNA reads TGTGCCAGCAGTGGAGCCCTAGCGGGGGGTCACGAGCAGTACTTC.

The chain employs TRBV6-5 and TRBJ1-1; D remains ambiguous. V lost 11 bases, J lost 4 bases, and 14 bases lay in between. The CDR3 runs to 12 residues. Germline CDR1 MNHEY, CDR2 SVGAGI. This CDR3 is CASYRGITEAFF. The CDR3 DNA follows: TGTGCCTCTTACAGAGGGATCACTGAAGCTTTCTTT.

The chain joins TRBV23-1 to TRBJ2-1; a possible D gene is TRBD2 (6 bases). TRBV23-1 is designated an ORF whose function remains uncertain. V lost 6 bases and J 4 bases, leaving 16 bases between the germline ends. The CDR3 consists of 15 residues. The CDR3 region is CASSQADGGYNEQFF. The CDR3 DNA sequence: TGCGCCAGCAGCCAGGCCGATGGGGGGTACAATGAGCAGTTCTTC.

This clone was seen a single time. The rearrangement links TRBV18 to TRBJ1-1; D is ambiguous. Germline CDR1 is KGHSH and CDR2 is LQKENI. V was trimmed by 3 bases and J by 4 bases, leaving 9 bases between them. The CDR3 is made up of 13 amino acids. The CDR3 region is CASSPAGGTEAFF. CDR3 coding DNA: TGTGCCAGCTCACCTGCGGGTGGCACTGAAGCTTTCTTT.

The chain is built from TRBV9 and TRBJ2-5; a weak D match, TRBD1 (5 bases). CDR3 length equals 13 residues. Germline CDR1 is SGDLS and CDR2 is YYNGEE. V dropped 4 bases and J dropped 1 base, with 8 bases sitting between them. This chain's CDR3 is CASSRQFQETQYF. The DNA of the CDR3 is TGTGCCAGCAGCCGACAGTTCCAAGAGACCCAGTACTTC.

This clone came up once. Because it lacks the conserved phenylalanine or tryptophan at the end, this CDR3 is likely a read error. This chain links TRBV29-1 with TRBJ1-1; 7 bases line up with TRBD1. The CDR3 has 12 residues. In germline, CDR1 is SQVTM, CDR2 ANQGSEA. The V segment lost 2 bases and the J segment 6 bases; nucleotides outside the gene matches: 3. Here the CDR3 reads CSVEPQGAEAFL. The CDR3 coding sequence is TGCAGCGTTGAACCCCAGGGGGCTGAAGCTTTCCTT.

This sequence joins TRBV9 and TRBJ2-5; tentative D call: TRBD1 (6 bases). Trimming left V 0 bases short and J 4 bases short, with 13 bases between. The CDR3 loop spans 15 amino acids. Per the germline V gene, CDR1 is SGDLS and CDR2 is YYNGEE. CDR3 in amino acids: CASSVGTGRLETQYF. The CDR3 DNA reads as TGTGCCAGCAGCGTAGGTACAGGGAGATTAGAGACCCAGTACTTC.

The CDR3 DNA follows: TGTGCCAGCAGCTTAGCAGGGGGCTGGGCAGATACGCAGTATTTT. It codes for CASSLAGGWADTQYF. The V gene is TRBV5-5, the J gene TRBJ2-3, with 8 bases aligning to TRBD1. CDR3 length: 15 amino acids. The trim removed 2 bases at V and 4 bases at J, leaving 6 bases unmatched. In germline, CDR1 is SGHKS, CDR2 YYEKEE (reference sequence). Filled out from reference TRBV5-5 and TRBJ2-3, the complete variable domain reads DAGVTQSPTHLIKTRGQQVTLRCSPISGHKSVSWYQQVLGQGPQFIFQYYEKEERGRGNFPDRFSARQFPNYSSELNVNALLLGDSALYLCASSLAGGWADTQYFGPGTRLTVL.

The chain couples TRBV5-6 to TRBJ1-2; D perhaps matches TRBD1 (6 bases). The CDR3 runs 15 residues. The germline V gene encodes CDR1 SGHDT and CDR2 YYEEEE. The ends were cut back, 2 bases at V and 4 bases at J, with 15 bases in the middle. CDR3 sequence: CASSLGAGESYGYTF. CDR3 coding DNA: TGTGCCAGCAGCTTAGGTGCAGGGGAGAGCTATGGCTACACCTTC.

This chain connects TRBV2 to TRBJ2-7, with TRBD1 matching over 8 bases. The CDR3 covers 13 residues. The V gene end was trimmed by 4 bases and the J gene end by 6 bases; junction bases not matched to a gene: 5. Germline-derived CDR1 and CDR2 are SNHLY and FYNNEI. This chain's CDR3 is CASSVGQGSEQYF. CDR3 bases: TGTGCCAGCAGTGTAGGACAGGGCAGCGAGCAGTACTTC.

This chain joins TRBV2 and TRBJ2-5; D remains ambiguous. The CDR3 is 12 amino acids. Germline loops: CDR1 SNHLY, CDR2 FYNNEI. V was pared by 11 bases and J by 2 bases, with 12 bases between. The CDR3 reads CASSRGQETQYF. The CDR3 nucleotides read TGTGCCTCCTCGAGAGGTCAAGAGACCCAGTACTTC.